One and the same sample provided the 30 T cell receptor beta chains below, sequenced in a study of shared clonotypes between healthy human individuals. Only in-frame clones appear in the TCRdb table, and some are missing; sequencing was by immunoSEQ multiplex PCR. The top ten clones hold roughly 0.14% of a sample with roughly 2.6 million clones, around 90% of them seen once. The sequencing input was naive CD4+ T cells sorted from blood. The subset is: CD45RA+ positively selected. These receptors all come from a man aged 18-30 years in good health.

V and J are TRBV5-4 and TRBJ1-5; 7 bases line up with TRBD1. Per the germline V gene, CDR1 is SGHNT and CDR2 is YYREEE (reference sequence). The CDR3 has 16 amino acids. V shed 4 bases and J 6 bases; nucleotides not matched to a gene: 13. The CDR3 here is CASSQRTGSGTQPQHF. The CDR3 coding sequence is TGTGCCAGCAGCCAGAGGACAGGCAGTGGTACTCAGCCCCAGCATTTT. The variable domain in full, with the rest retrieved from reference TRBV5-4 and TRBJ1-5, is ETGVTQSPTHLIKTRGQQVTLRCSSQSGHNTVSWYQQALGQGPQFIFQYYREEENGRGNFPPRFSGLQFPNYSSELNVNALELDDSALYLCASSQRTGSGTQPQHFGDGTRLSIL.

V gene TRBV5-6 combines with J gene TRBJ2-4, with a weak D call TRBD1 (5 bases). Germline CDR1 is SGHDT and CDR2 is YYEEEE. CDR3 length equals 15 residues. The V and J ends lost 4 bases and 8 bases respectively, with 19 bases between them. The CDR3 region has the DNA TGTGCCAGCAGCCCTACGCAGGGAAAGGTTGACATTCAGTACTTC. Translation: CASSPTQGKVDIQYF. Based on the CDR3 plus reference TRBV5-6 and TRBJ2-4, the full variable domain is DAGVTQSPTHLIKTRGQQVTLRCSPKSGHDTVSWYQQALGQGPQFIFQYYEEEERQRGNFPDRFSGHQFPNYSSELNVNALLLGDSALYLCASSPTQGKVDIQYFGAGTRLSVL.

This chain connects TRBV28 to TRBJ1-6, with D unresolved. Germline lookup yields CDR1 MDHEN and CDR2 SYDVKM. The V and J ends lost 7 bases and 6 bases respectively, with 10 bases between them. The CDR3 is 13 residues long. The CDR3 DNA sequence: TGTGCCAGCACCCCGGATGGTAATTCACCCCTCCACTTT. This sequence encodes CASTPDGNSPLHF.

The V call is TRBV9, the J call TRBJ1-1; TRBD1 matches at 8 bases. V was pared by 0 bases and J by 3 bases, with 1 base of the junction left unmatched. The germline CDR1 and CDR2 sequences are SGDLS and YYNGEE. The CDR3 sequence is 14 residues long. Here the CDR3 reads CASSVDRGDTEAFF. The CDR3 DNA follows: TGTGCCAGCAGCGTAGACAGGGGGGACACTGAAGCTTTCTTT.

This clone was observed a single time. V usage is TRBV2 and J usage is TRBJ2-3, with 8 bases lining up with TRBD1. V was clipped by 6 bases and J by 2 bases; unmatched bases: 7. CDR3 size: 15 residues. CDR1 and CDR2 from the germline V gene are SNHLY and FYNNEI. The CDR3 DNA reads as TGTGCCAGCAGGAGACAGGGGACGTACACAGATACGCAGTATTTT. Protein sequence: CASRRQGTYTDTQYF.

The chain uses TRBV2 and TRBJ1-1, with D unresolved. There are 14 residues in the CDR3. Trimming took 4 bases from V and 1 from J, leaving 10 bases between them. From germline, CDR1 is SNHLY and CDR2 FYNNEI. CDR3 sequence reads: CASSGWTENTEAFF. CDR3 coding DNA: TGTGCCAGCAGTGGTTGGACGGAGAACACTGAAGCTTTCTTT.

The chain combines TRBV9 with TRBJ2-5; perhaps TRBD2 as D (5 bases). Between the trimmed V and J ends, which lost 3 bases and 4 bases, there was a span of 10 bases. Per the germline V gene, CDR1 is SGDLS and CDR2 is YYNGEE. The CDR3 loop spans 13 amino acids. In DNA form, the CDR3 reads TGTGCCAGCAGCGAACCGGGAAGAGAGACCCAGTACTTC. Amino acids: CASSEPGRETQYF.

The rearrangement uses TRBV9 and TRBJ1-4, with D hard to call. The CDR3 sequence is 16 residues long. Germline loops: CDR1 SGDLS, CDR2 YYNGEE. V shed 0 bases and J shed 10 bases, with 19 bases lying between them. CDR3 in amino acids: CASSVDPGQVEGKLFF. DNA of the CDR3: TGTGCCAGCAGCGTAGACCCCGGGCAGGTCGAGGGAAAACTGTTTTTT.

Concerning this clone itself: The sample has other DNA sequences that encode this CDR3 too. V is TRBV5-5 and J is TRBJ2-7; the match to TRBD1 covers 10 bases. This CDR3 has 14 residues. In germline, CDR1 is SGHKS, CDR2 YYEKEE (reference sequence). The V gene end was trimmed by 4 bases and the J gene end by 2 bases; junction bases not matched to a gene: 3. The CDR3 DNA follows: TGTGCCAGCAGCCTCGGACAGGGGGCCTACGAGCAGTACTTC. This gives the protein CASSLGQGAYEQYF.

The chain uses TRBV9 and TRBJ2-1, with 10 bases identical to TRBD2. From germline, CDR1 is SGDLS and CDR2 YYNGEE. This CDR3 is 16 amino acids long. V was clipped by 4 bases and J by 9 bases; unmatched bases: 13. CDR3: CASSPHGAGGPSEQFF. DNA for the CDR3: TGTGCCAGCAGCCCCCATGGAGCGGGGGGGCCGAGTGAGCAGTTCTTC. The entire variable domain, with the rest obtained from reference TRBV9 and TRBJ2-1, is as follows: DSGVTQTPKHLITATGQRVTLRCSPRSGDLSVYWYQQSLDQGLQFLIQYYNGEERAKGNILERFSAQQFPDLHSELNLSSLELGDSALYFCASSPHGAGGPSEQFFGPGTRLTVL.

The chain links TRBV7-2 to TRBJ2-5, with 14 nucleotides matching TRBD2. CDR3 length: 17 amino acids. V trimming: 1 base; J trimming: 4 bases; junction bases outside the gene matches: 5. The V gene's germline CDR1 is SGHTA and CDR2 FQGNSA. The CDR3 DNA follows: TGTGCCAGCAGCTTAGTAGGGGGACTAGCGGGAGTAGAGACCCAGTACTTC. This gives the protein CASSLVGGLAGVETQYF.

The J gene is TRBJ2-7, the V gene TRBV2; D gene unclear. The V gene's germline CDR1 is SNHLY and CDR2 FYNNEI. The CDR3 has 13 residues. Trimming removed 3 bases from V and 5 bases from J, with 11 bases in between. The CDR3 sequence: CASSEAEWNEQYF. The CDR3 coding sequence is TGTGCCAGCAGTGAGGCTGAGTGGAACGAGCAGTACTTC. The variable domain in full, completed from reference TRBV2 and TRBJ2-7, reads EPEVTQTPSHQVTQMGQEVILRCVPISNHLYFYWYRQILGQKVEFLVSFYNNEISEKSEIFDDQFSVERPDGSNFTLKIRSTKLEDSAMYFCASSEAEWNEQYFGPGTRLTVT.

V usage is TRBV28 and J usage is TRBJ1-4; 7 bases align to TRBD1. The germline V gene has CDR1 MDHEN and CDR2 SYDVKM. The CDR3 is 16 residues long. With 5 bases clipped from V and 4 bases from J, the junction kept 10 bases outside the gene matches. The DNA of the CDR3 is TGTGCCAGCAGTCACATTGACAGGGTTCTTAATGAAAAACTGTTTTTT. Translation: CASSHIDRVLNEKLFF.

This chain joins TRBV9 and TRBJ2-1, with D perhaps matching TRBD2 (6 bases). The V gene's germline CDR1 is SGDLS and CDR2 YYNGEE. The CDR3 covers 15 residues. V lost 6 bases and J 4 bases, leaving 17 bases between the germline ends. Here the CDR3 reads CASTGTPFAYNEQFF. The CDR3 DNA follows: TGTGCCAGCACCGGGACTCCTTTTGCTTACAATGAGCAGTTCTTC. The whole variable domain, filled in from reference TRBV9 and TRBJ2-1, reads DSGVTQTPKHLITATGQRVTLRCSPRSGDLSVYWYQQSLDQGLQFLIQYYNGEERAKGNILERFSAQQFPDLHSELNLSSLELGDSALYFCASTGTPFAYNEQFFGPGTRLTVL.

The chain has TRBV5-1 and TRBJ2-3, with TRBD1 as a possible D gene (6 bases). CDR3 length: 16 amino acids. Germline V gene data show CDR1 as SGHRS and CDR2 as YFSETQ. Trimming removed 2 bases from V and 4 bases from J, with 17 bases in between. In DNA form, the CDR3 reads TGCGCCAGCAGCTTTGGGATGGCTGACAGGTCAGATACGCAGTATTTT. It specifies CASSFGMADRSDTQYF.

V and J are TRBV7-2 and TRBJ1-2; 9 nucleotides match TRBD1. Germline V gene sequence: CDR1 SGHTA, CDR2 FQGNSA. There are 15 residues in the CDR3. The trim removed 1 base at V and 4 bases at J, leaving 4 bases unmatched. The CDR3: CASSLEQGAFYGYTF. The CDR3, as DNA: TGTGCCAGCAGCTTAGAACAGGGGGCGTTCTATGGCTACACCTTC.

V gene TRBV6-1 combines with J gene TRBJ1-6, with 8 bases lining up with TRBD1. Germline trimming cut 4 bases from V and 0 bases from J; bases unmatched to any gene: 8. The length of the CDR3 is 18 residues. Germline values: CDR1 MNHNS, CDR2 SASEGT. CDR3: CASSARQGTVSYNSPLHF. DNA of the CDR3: TGTGCCAGCAGTGCGAGACAGGGGACGGTCTCCTATAATTCACCCCTCCACTTT.

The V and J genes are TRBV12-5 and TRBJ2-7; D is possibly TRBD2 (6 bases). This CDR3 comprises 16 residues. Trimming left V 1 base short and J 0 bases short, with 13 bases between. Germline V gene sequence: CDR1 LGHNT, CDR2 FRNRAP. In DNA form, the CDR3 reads TGTGCTAGTGGTTTGGGCGGGACCGATTTCTCCTACGAGCAGTACTTC. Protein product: CASGLGGTDFSYEQYF. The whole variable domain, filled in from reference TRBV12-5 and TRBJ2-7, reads DARVTQTPRHKVTEMGQEVTMRCQPILGHNTVFWYRQTMMQGLELLAYFRNRAPLDDSGMPKDRFSAEMPDATLATLKIQPSEPRDSAVYFCASGLGGTDFSYEQYFGPGTRLTVT.

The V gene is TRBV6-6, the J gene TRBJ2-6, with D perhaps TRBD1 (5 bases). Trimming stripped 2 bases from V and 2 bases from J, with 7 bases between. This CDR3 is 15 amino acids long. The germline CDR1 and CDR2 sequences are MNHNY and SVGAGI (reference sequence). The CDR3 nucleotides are TGTGCCAGCAGTTACGGGGCGACTGGGGCCAACGTCCTGACTTTC. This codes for CASSYGATGANVLTF.

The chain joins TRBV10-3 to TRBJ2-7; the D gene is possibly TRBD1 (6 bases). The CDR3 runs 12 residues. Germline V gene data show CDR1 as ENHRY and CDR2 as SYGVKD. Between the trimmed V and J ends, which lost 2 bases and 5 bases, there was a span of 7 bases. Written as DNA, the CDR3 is TGTGCCATCAGTGAGGGGGGCCACGAGCAGTACTTC. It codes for CAISEGGHEQYF.

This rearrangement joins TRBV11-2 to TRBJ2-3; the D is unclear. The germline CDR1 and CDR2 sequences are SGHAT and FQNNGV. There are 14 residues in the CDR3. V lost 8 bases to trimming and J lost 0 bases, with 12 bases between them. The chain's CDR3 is CASLGGSSTDTQYF. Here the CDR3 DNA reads TGTGCCAGCTTGGGCGGATCTAGCACAGATACGCAGTATTTT.

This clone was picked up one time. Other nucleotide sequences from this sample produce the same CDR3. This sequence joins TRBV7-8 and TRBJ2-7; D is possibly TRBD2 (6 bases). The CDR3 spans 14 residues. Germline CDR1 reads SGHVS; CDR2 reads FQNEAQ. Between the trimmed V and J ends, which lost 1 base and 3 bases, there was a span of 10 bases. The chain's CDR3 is CASSLEVGGYEQYF. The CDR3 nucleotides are TGTGCCAGCAGCTTAGAGGTCGGGGGCTACGAGCAGTACTTC.

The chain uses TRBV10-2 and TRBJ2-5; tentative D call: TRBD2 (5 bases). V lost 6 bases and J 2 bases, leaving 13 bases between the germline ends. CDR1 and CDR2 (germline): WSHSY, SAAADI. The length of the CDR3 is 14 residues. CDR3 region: CASRPAGSQETQYF. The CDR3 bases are TGCGCCAGCAGACCCGCGGGCAGTCAAGAGACCCAGTACTTC.

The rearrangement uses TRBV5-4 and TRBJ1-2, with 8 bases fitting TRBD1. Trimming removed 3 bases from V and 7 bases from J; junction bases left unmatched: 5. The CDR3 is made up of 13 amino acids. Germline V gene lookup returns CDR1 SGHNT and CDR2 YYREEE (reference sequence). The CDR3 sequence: CASSSTDRVGYTF. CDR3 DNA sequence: TGTGCCAGCAGCTCTACGGACAGGGTTGGCTACACCTTC.

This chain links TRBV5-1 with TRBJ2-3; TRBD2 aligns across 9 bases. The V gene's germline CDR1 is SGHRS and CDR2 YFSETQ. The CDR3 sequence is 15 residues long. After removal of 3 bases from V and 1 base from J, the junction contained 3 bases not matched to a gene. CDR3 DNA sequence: TGCGCCAGCAGCTCGCGGGAGGGCCGCACAGATACGCAGTATTTT. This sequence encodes CASSSREGRTDTQYF.

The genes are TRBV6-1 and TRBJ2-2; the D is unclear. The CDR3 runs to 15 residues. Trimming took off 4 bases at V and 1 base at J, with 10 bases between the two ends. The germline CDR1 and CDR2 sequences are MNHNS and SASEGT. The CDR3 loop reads CASSGGSLNTGELFF. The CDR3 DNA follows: TGTGCCAGCAGTGGGGGAAGCCTGAACACCGGGGAGCTGTTTTTT.

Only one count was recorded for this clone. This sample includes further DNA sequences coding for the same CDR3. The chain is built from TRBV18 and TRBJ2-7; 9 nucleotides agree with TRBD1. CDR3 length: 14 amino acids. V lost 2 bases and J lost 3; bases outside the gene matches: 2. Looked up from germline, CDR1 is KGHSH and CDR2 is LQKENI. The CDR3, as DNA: TGTGCCAGCTCACCAGGACAGGGGCGCTACGAGCAGTACTTC. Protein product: CASSPGQGRYEQYF.

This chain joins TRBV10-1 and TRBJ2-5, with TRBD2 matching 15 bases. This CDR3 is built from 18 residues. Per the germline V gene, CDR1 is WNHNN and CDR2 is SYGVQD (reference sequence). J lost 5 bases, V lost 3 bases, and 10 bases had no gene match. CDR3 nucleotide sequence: TGCGCCAGCAGTGAATACCCCGGGACTAGCGGGAGGCGGGAGACCCAGTACTTC. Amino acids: CASSEYPGTSGRRETQYF.

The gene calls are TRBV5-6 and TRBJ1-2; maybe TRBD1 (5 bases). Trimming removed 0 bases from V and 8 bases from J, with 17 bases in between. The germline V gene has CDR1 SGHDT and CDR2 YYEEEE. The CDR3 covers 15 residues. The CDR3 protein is CASSLGPQGSEGYTF. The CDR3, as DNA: TGTGCCAGCAGCTTGGGACCTCAGGGATCTGAGGGCTACACCTTC.

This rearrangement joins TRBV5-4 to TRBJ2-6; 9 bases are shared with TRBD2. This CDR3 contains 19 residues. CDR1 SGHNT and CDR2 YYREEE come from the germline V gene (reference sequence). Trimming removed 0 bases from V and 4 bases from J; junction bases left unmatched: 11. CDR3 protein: CASSLGGLAGSGGANVLTF. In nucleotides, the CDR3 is TGTGCCAGCAGCTTGGGAGGCCTAGCGGGATCTGGGGGGGCCAACGTCCTGACTTTC.